This TCR beta chain is drawn from a study of T cells after yellow fever vaccination. Across the study: Some fractions had low cell numbers, and these were prepared with SMART-Seq v4 Ultra Low Input. Findings and limits, study-wide: Contamination of FACS-sorted repertoires by abundant clonotypes from the bulk population could occur. Booster sampling recovered most clones from primary vaccination (96% CD4, around 90% CD8).

5'RACE template switching generated TCR cDNA, adding a universal primer site and UMIs. TCRdb re-called the 5' RACE reads with MiXCR, one entry per CDR3 protein. Counted here are about 340,000 distinct CDR3 sequences, around 13% occurring once; the ten biggest clones make up 3% to 4%. As concerns this clonotype: Its cognate antigen is unknown.

CDR3 size: 18 residues. Trimming stripped 1 base from V and 1 base from J, with 17 bases between. The germline V gene encodes CDR1 MGHRA and CDR2 YSYEKL. This sequence originates from a man between 18 and 35 years old who received the YFV17D yellow fever vaccine. The sequencing used CD4+ T cells sorted from PBMCs, collected 15 days after the yellow fever booster vaccination. The rearrangement joins TRBV4-1 to TRBJ2-1; possibly TRBD1 or TRBD2 for D (5 bases each). CDR3 loop: CASSQGSQRGRSYNEQFF. In nucleotides, the CDR3 is TGCGCCAGCAGCCAAGGGTCCCAGAGGGGTAGGTCCTACAATGAGCAGTTCTTC.